This TCR beta chain was documented in a study of pediatric ulcerative colitis. Data came from immunoSEQ multiplex PCR; TCRdb stores just in-frame clones and leaves some out. The data show tens of thousands of clones, with roughly nine tenths seen just once and 3% to 4.5% held by the top ten. V dropped 2 bases and J dropped 3; count of bases not matched to a gene: 13. The CDR3 totals 18 residues. CDR1 is SGHVS, CDR2 FQNEAQ, per germline. The J gene is TRBJ2-3, the V gene TRBV7-8; TRBD2 matches 8 bases. The TCR comes from a boy aged 10-17 years with severe ulcerative colitis. What was sequenced was blood. The CDR3 DNA is TGTGCCAGCAGCTTATTTGGGAGCGGGAGTGGTCTAACAGATACGCAGTATTTT. Its protein is CASSLFGSGSGLTDTQYF. Variable domain in full (rest from reference TRBV7-8 and TRBJ2-3): GAGVSQSPRYKVAKRGQDVALRCDPISGHVSLFWYQQALGQGPEFLTYFQNEAQLDKSGLPSDRFFAERPEGSVSTLKIQRTQQEDSAVYLCASSLFGSGSGLTDTQYFGPGTRLTVL.